This TCR beta chain was identified in a study of spatial heterogeneity in lung cancer. Study summary: In tumor regions, TCR transcript counts tracked strongly with a T cell module score from matched bulk RNA-seq.

Specified time point: sample taken at primary tumor resection. The authors sequenced whole RNA from tumor, nontumor lung or frozen PBMC without sorting. About this clonotype itself: What it recognizes is unknown.

The CDR3 loop spans 12 amino acids. Germline loops: CDR1 MNHEY, CDR2 SVGEGT. Trimming removed 6 bases from V and 3 bases from J, with 9 bases in between. TCRdb processed the 5' RACE reads anew with MiXCR; each CDR3 protein has one entry. The table shows thousands of distinct CDR3 sequences, with less than 15% occurring only once. Study-wide points: Ubiquitous and regional expanded TCR counts correlated with ubiquitous and regional nonsynonymous mutations, respectively. Tumor mutation counts were tracked by expanded intratumoral alpha and beta TCR counts.

The chain carries TRBV6-2 or TRBV6-3 and TRBJ2-7; D not certain. The TCR sequence derives from a male donor with early-stage non-small cell lung cancer. The specimen was lung tumor tissue, collected at surgery. CDR3 in amino acids: CASRDAYYEQYF. The CDR3 DNA reads TGTGCCAGCAGGGACGCGTACTACGAGCAGTACTTC.